One T cell receptor beta chain is described in this entry. Germline is not matched at one junction end, which may reflect a read error. The data are from a study of T cells in Graves' hyperthyroidism and ophthalmopathy. The CDR3 consists of 12 residues. CDR1 is SQVTM, CDR2 ANQGSEA, per germline. From RNA transcripts, TCR beta CDR3 regions were amplified. Carried out on the TCR CDR3, a first-round RT-PCR used the HTBI primer set. MiXCR was run by TCRdb on the multiplex PCR reads, yielding one entry per CDR3 protein. The table has roughly 500,000 distinct CDR3 sequences, 46% seen once. This sequence originates from an adult woman with Graves' disease, either hyperthyroidism or ophthalmopathy (not recorded which). The V call is TRBV29-1, the J call TRBJ2-2; TRBD2 might be the D (6 bases). Sequences were obtained from peripheral blood or thyroid tissue (not recorded which). Written as DNA, the CDR3 is TGCAGCGTTAAGGGAGGTACCGGTGAGCTGTTTTTT. This gives the protein CSVKGGTGELFF.